A selection of T cell receptor beta chains follows, all from one sample in a study of T cells in localized non-small cell lung cancer. Assay: immunoSEQ multiplex PCR; the TCRdb copy retains only in-frame clones and omits some. The table shows 15,000 to 20,000 clones, with around four fifths occurring only once. The input for sequencing was peripheral blood, taken before any cancer treatment. These receptors were obtained from a male donor aged 60 or older with stage III lung adenocarcinoma. The CDR3 runs from the conserved cysteine through the conserved F or W. D genes are given only for firm matches. Clone size is stated in some rows and not others, as once, few, many or a class when expanded.

j_call v_call d_call clone_size cdr3_nt cdr3_aa
TRBJ2-7 TRBV2 TRBD1 - TGTGCCAGCAGGCTCGGGACAGGGCTCAACGAGCAGTACTTC CASRLGTGLNEQYF
TRBJ1-1 TRBV27 - - TGTGCCAGCAGCTGGACAGTCTCCGCTGAAGCTTTCTTT CASSWTVSAEAFF
TRBJ1-1 TRBV2 - - TGTGCCAGCGGAGGGGGACCGGGCAGGGACACTGAAGCTTTCTTT CASGGGPGRDTEAFF
TRBJ2-1 TRBV6-4 TRBD2 few TGTGCCAGCAGTGACTCTAGCGGGGGGGCCAATGAGCAGTTCTTC CASSDSSGGANEQFF
TRBJ2-7 TRBV10-2 TRBD1 - TGCGCCAGCAGGCCGGGACAGGAATACGAGCAGTACTTC CASRPGQEYEQYF
TRBJ1-3 TRBV5-8 - once TGTGCCAGCAGCTTGGATACAGCCGGAAACACCATATATTTT CASSLDTAGNTIYF
TRBJ2-2 TRBV5-1 TRBD1 - TGCGCCAGCGCTACAGGGGGATCGAACACCGGGGAGCTGTTTTTT CASATGGSNTGELFF
TRBJ2-7 TRBV14 - - TGTGCCAGCAGCCTCTATGTTGGGGGTCACTACGAGCAGTACTTC CASSLYVGGHYEQYF
TRBJ1-1 TRBV7-2 - - TGTGCCAGCAGCTTAGTTGGGGCGCCGGGCACTGAAGCTTTCTTT CASSLVGAPGTEAFF
TRBJ2-7 TRBV7-8 - once TGTGCCAGCAGCTATCGTGAGGCCCTATCGACGCGGGACGAGCAGTACTTC CASSYREALSTRDEQYF
TRBJ2-5 TRBV2 - - TGTGCCAGCAGTGGGTCGGATTTCCAAGAGACCCAGTACTTC CASSGSDFQETQYF
TRBJ2-5 TRBV5-1 - - TGCGCCAGCAGCTTTTTACTAGGAGAGACCCAGTACTTC CASSFLLGETQYF
TRBJ2-1 TRBV5-1 - - TGCGCCAGCGGGGACGGGGGCGAGGGTGAGCAGTTCTTC CASGDGGEGEQFF
TRBJ1-1 TRBV5-1 - - TGCGCCAGCAGCCGGGGAAATCGCGAAGGCACTGAAGCTTTCTTT CASSRGNREGTEAFF
TRBJ1-1 TRBV19 - - TGTGCCAGCAGACCAAAGGGACCGAACACTGAAGCTTTCTTT CASRPKGPNTEAFF
TRBJ1-3 TRBV18 TRBD1 - TGTGCCAGCTCATTCGACAGGGATTCTGGAAACACCATATATTTT CASSFDRDSGNTIYF
TRBJ1-5 TRBV19 - - TGTGCCAGTAGTATAGCTCGGACAAATCAGCCCCAGCATTTT CASSIARTNQPQHF
TRBJ2-6 TRBV7-2 - - TGTGCCAGCAGCTTAGCCGCAGGGACTGGGGCCAACGTCCTGACTTTC CASSLAAGTGANVLTF
TRBJ1-1 TRBV14 - - TGTGCCAGCAGCCAAGATGAGGGGGTCGACACTGAAGCTTTCTTT CASSQDEGVDTEAFF
TRBJ2-5 TRBV9 TRBD2 - TGTGCCAGCAGCCCCCGGTTCGTAGCGGGGGGGCAAGAGACCCAGTACTTC CASSPRFVAGGQETQYF
TRBJ1-6 TRBV9 TRBD1 - TGTGCCAGCAGCCCACGGGACAGTAATTCACCCCTCCACTTT CASSPRDSNSPLHF
TRBJ2-3 TRBV9 TRBD2 - TGTGCCAGCAGCCAAGGGACTAGCGGGGGCTTTACAGATACGCAGTATTTT CASSQGTSGGFTDTQYF
TRBJ2-2 TRBV7-9 TRBD2 - TGTGCCAGCAGCCCAGGACTAGCGGGGACCGGGGAGCTGTTTTTT CASSPGLAGTGELFF
TRBJ1-2 TRBV19 TRBD1 - TGTGCCAGTAGCACTGGGACAGGGCGTCTGGGCTATGGCTACACCTTC CASSTGTGRLGYGYTF
TRBJ2-1 TRBV2 TRBD2 - TGTGCCAGCAGTGGGCTAGCGGTGCTGAGCTCCTACAATGAGCAGTTCTTC CASSGLAVLSSYNEQFF
TRBJ2-1 TRBV7-8 TRBD1 few TGTGCCAGCAGCCCTGGTGGGGACAGACGATACAATGAGCAGTTCTTC CASSPGGDRRYNEQFF
TRBJ1-5 TRBV19 - - TGTGCCAGTAGTTGGGGAGGGGATAATCAGCCCCAGCATTTT CASSWGGDNQPQHF
TRBJ2-7 TRBV6-6 - - TGTGCCAGCAGCTATGACTCCCGCTACGAGCAGTACTTC CASSYDSRYEQYF
TRBJ2-6 TRBV7-2 - - TGTGCCAGCAGCTCTGCCTTTCTTGGGGCCAACGTCCTGACTTTC CASSSAFLGANVLTF
TRBJ1-2 TRBV4-1 - - TGCGCCAGCAGCCAAGTCCAGGTAGAGAGAGAGGGCTACACCTTC CASSQVQVEREGYTF
TRBJ1-2 TRBV2 TRBD1 once TGTGCCAGCAGTTTTCCGGGACAGGGAAAGAACTATGGCTACACCTTC CASSFPGQGKNYGYTF
TRBJ1-5 TRBV4-2 - - TGTGCCAGCAGCCAAGATGGGCAGGGCGGTCAGCCCCAGCATTTT CASSQDGQGGQPQHF
TRBJ1-1 TRBV6-6 - - TGTGCCAGCAGGCGAGGGACGGAAAACACTGAAGCTTTCTTT CASRRGTENTEAFF
TRBJ2-2 TRBV5-8 - once TGTGCCAGCAGCTTGGGTACAGGGCGCACCGGGGAGCTGTTTTTT CASSLGTGRTGELFF
TRBJ2-3 TRBV7-3 - - TGTGCCAGCAGGTCGGGAGATACGCAGTATTTT CASRSGDTQYF
TRBJ2-1 TRBV7-9 - - TGTGCCAGCAGCTTAATCAGGGCAAATGAGCAGTTCTTC CASSLIRANEQFF
TRBJ1-5 TRBV5-1 TRBD1 - TGCGCCAGCAGCGAAGGACAGGGGGCCGGGCCCCAGCATTTT CASSEGQGAGPQHF
TRBJ1-5 TRBV19 TRBD1 - TGTGCCAGTAGTGCGCCGGGACAGGGGAGCAATCAGCCCCAGCATTTT CASSAPGQGSNQPQHF
TRBJ2-3 TRBV6-1 - - TGTGCCAGCAGTGAACTGGGCGACGGTACGCAGTATTTT CASSELGDGTQYF
TRBJ2-7 TRBV6-6 - - TGTGCCACCGCAGGGGCGGCCTACGAGCAGTACTTC CATAGAAYEQYF
TRBJ1-1 TRBV30 - - TGTGCCGGGAACAGGGACACTGAAGCTTTCTTT CAGNRDTEAFF
TRBJ2-3 TRBV7-3 - - TGTGCCAGCAGCTTGAACGGAGGCACAGATACGCAGTATTTT CASSLNGGTDTQYF
TRBJ1-2 TRBV5-5 TRBD1 - TGTGCCAGCAGCGTACAGGGGAGCTATGGCTACACCTTC CASSVQGSYGYTF
TRBJ1-5 TRBV2 - - TGTGCCAGCAGTGAACGGGGTGGCAATCAGCCCCAGCATTTT CASSERGGNQPQHF
TRBJ2-1 TRBV13 TRBD1 few TGTGCCAGCAGCTTAGCCTTTAGCCCGACAGGGGTCACCTACAATGAGCAGTTCTTC CASSLAFSPTGVTYNEQFF
TRBJ1-5 TRBV5-1 - - TGCGCCAGCAGCTTGGGGCCCGGGGTTCGGCCCCAGCATTTT CASSLGPGVRPQHF
TRBJ2-2 TRBV6-5 - - TGTGCCAGCAACCCCTTCGGCACCGGGGAGCTGTTTTTT CASNPFGTGELFF
TRBJ2-3 TRBV5-1 TRBD1 - TGCGCCAGCAGCTGGGGAGGGACAGGGGGTACAGATACGCAGTATTTT CASSWGGTGGTDTQYF
TRBJ2-4 TRBV6-1 - - TGTGCCAGCAGTGTTAGTGGTCATCTAGCCAAAAACATTCAGTACTTC CASSVSGHLAKNIQYF
TRBJ1-3 TRBV7-2 - - TGTGCCAGCAGCTACACCACAGGGTCCAACACCATATATTTT CASSYTTGSNTIYF
TRBJ2-2 TRBV10-2 - once TGCGCCAGCAGTGCCGGGCAGAACACCGGGGAGCTGTTTTTT CASSAGQNTGELFF
TRBJ2-7 TRBV12-5 - - TGTGCTAGTGGTTTGACCACCGGGACGGACTACTACGAGCAGTACTTC CASGLTTGTDYYEQYF
TRBJ1-2 TRBV14 - once TGTGCCAGCAGCCGAACAGGGCCTAACTATGGCTACACCTTC CASSRTGPNYGYTF